This TCR beta chain was sequenced in a study of blood T cell repertoires in COVID-19. For the study at large: The United States, Italy and Spain were the sources of the acute and convalescent COVID-19 samples.

The CDR3 has 14 residues. V gave up 0 bases and J gave up 10 bases, with 13 bases separating them. Germline CDR1 and CDR2: LNHDA and SQIVND (reference sequence). Here immunoSEQ multiplex PCR was the method, and the copy in TCRdb shows in-frame clones only, minus some. The data show around 280,000 clones, about 90% seen once. The chain couples TRBV19 to TRBJ2-1; tentatively, D is TRBD2 (6 bases). This receptor was taken from a woman between 25 and 40 years old who had recovered from COVID-19. Sequencing was carried out using peripheral blood. The CDR3 loop is CASSIERGRSEQFF. In DNA form, the CDR3 reads TGTGCCAGTAGTATAGAGCGAGGGAGGTCGGAGCAGTTCTTC. Using reference TRBV19 and TRBJ2-1 for the parts outside the CDR3, the full variable domain is DGGITQSPKYLFRKEGQNVTLSCEQNLNHDAMYWYRQDPGQGLRLIYYSQIVNDFQKGDIAEGYSVSREKKESFPLTVTSAQKNPTAFYLCASSIERGRSEQFFGPGTRLTVL.